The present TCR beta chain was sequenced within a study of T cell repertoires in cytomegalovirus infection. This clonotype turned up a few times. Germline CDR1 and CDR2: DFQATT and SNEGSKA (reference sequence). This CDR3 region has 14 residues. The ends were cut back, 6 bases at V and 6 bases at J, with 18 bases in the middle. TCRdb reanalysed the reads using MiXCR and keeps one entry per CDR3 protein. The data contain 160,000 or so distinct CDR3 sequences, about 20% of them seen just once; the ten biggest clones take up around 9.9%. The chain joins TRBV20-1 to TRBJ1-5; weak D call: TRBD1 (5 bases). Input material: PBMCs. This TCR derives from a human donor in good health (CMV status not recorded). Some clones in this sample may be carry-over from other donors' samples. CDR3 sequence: CSAPGGGISQPQHF. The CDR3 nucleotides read TGCAGTGCACCGGGCGGGGGGATATCTCAGCCCCAGCATTTT.